Shown below are 28 T cell receptor beta chains from a single sample sequenced in a study of blood T cells in healthy people across ages. A second PCR of about 7 to 12 cycles used a sample-barcoded 5' primer and a J-beta primer mix. TCRdb reprocessed the 5' RACE reads with MiXCR, giving one entry per CDR3 protein. The sample consists of more than 550,000 distinct CDR3 sequences, 22% of them appearing once. The sequenced sample consisted of blood. These receptors came from a man between 70 and 80 years old in good health.

This clonotype was found a few times. CDR3 DNA: TGTGCCAGCAGTTTAGCACTAGGAACGTCCTACAATGAGCAGTTCTTC. The encoded protein is CASSLALGTSYNEQFF. The chain uses TRBV12-3 or TRBV12-4 and TRBJ2-1; D is possibly TRBD2 (5 bases). This CDR3 has 16 amino acids. V shed 0 bases and J shed 1 base, with 10 bases lying between them.

The chain recombines TRBV12-5 with TRBJ2-7; D remains ambiguous. Germline V gives CDR1 LGHNT, CDR2 FRNRAP. Trimming shortened V by 10 bases and J by 5 bases, and 12 bases separated the two germline ends. The CDR3 is 11 residues long. The CDR3 protein is CAKWSRNEQYV. CDR3 DNA: TGTGCTAAGTGGTCTAGGAACGAGCAGTACGTC.

The CDR3 loop reads CASSYYASYEQYV. The CDR3 DNA follows: TGTGCCAGCAGTTACTATGCATCCTACGAGCAGTACGTC. This chain links TRBV6-6 with TRBJ2-7; D unclear. The CDR3 spans 13 residues. V was clipped by 1 base and J by 1 base, with 5 bases between them. The germline gives CDR1 MNHNY, CDR2 SVGAGI (reference sequence).

In this sample, this clonotype turned up many times. The chain joins TRBV6-2 or TRBV6-3 to TRBJ2-7, with 12 positions matching TRBD2. CDR1 and CDR2 (germline): MNHEY, SVGEGT. This CDR3 region has 14 residues. V lost 4 bases to trimming and J lost 6 bases; unmatched junction nucleotides: 4. This CDR3 is CASSWTSGIREQYV. Here the CDR3 DNA reads TGTGCCAGCAGTTGGACTAGCGGGATACGCGAGCAGTACGTC.

This clonotype was detected only a few times. V gene TRBV11-2 combines with J gene TRBJ1-2; D is uncertain. Germline lookup yields CDR1 SGHAT and CDR2 FQNNGV. CDR3 size: 15 residues. Between the trimmed V and J ends, which lost 6 bases and 3 bases, there was a span of 17 bases. The CDR3 nucleotides read TGTGCCAGCAGAGCTCTCGGGAAACCAGACTATGGCTACACCTTC. Encoded protein: CASRALGKPDYGYTF.

J is TRBJ2-7 and V is TRBV6-2 or TRBV6-3; tentatively, D is TRBD2 (6 bases). Germline V gene sequence: CDR1 MNHEY, CDR2 SVGEGT. The CDR3 spans 14 residues. This CDR3 reads CACSYGTGSYEQYV. The CDR3 DNA reads as TGTGCCTGCAGTTACGGGACTGGCTCCTACGAGCAGTACGTC.

The CDR3 loop is CAISEGAEPNYGYTF. DNA of the CDR3: TGTGCCATCAGTGAGGGGGCCGAACCTAACTATGGCTACACCTTC. This chain joins TRBV10-3 and TRBJ1-2; a possible D gene is TRBD1 (5 bases). This CDR3 region has 15 residues. Germline V gene lookup returns CDR1 ENHRY and CDR2 SYGVKD. The germline V and J ends were trimmed by 2 bases and 0 bases, with 10 bases remaining between them.

This clonotype was observed a handful of times. V is TRBV3-1 and J is TRBJ1-6; 7 bases align to TRBD1. The germline gives CDR1 LGHDT, CDR2 YNNKEL (reference sequence). This CDR3 contains 14 residues. The V and J ends lost 7 bases and 8 bases, in that order; junction bases with no gene match: 8. CDR3 coding DNA: TGTGCCAGCACCGGGACAGCCGGCGATTCACCCCTCCACTTT. Encoded protein: CASTGTAGDSPLHF.

This clonotype was counted between two and nine times. V usage is TRBV18 and J usage is TRBJ2-1, with 15 bases lining up with TRBD2. The CDR3 sequence is 17 residues long. J lost 11 bases, V lost 3 bases, and 11 bases had no gene match. Per the germline V gene, CDR1 is KGHSH and CDR2 is LQKENI. CDR3 amino acids: CASSPGLAGGLPRKQFF. CDR3 DNA: TGTGCCAGCTCACCTGGACTAGCGGGGGGGCTCCCCCGTAAGCAGTTCTTC.

In its sample, this clonotype was seen many times. The genes are TRBV7-9 and TRBJ2-3, with no clear D. Trimming left V 2 bases short and J 4 bases short, with 4 bases between. There are 12 residues in the CDR3. Germline CDR1 SEHNR, CDR2 FQNEAQ (reference sequence). CDR3 bases: TGTGCCAGCAGCTTAAGGTCAGATACGCAGTATTTT. Its protein product is CASSLRSDTQYF.

The chain recombines TRBV28 with TRBJ1-6; D ambiguous. V dropped 3 bases and J dropped 0 bases, with 6 bases sitting between them. The CDR3 consists of 15 residues. CDR1 and CDR2 from the germline V gene are MDHEN and SYDVKM. The CDR3 DNA reads as TGTGCCAGCAGTTTTATGGGCTCCTATAATTCACCCCTCCACTTT. This gives the protein CASSFMGSYNSPLHF. The full variable domain, in which reference TRBV28 and TRBJ1-6 provide the parts outside the CDR3, is DVKVTQSSRYLVKRTGEKVFLECVQDMDHENMFWYRQDPGLGLRLIYFSYDVKMKEKGDIPEGYSVSREKKERFSLILESASTNQTSMYLCASSFMGSYNSPLHFGNGTRLTVT.

This clonotype was observed a few times. The chain recombines TRBV12-3 or TRBV12-4 with TRBJ2-5; D gene uncertain. V dropped 8 bases and J dropped 5 bases, with 18 bases sitting between them. This CDR3 has 14 residues. The CDR3 reads CASAVEHTKETQYF. The CDR3 nucleotides are TGTGCCAGCGCCGTCGAACACACTAAGGAGACCCAGTACTTC.

This clonotype was counted at least ten times. The V and J genes are TRBV24-1 and TRBJ2-3; D might be TRBD2 (5 bases). With 5 bases removed from V and 1 base from J, the gap between germline ends came to 12 bases. This CDR3 has 15 amino acids. Germline assignment: CDR1 KGHDR and CDR2 SFDVKD. The CDR3 here is CATSGGRVGTDTQYF. The CDR3 coding sequence is TGTGCCACCAGTGGAGGGCGGGTAGGCACAGATACGCAGTATTTT.

The chain has TRBV28 and TRBJ2-4; D is unclear. The CDR3 consists of 14 residues. The V gene's germline CDR1 is MDHEN and CDR2 SYDVKM. V was trimmed by 5 bases and J by 0 bases, leaving 8 bases between them. CDR3 protein: CASSHWPAKNIQYF. In nucleotides, the CDR3 is TGTGCCAGCAGTCACTGGCCAGCCAAAAACATTCAGTACTTC.

The rearrangement joins TRBV4-3 to TRBJ1-4; TRBD1 might be the D (6 bases). Trimming took off 0 bases at V and 1 base at J, with 12 bases between the two ends. The CDR3 has 17 residues. From germline, CDR1 is LGHNA and CDR2 YSLEER. CDR3 loop: CASSQDPGTQTNEKLFF. CDR3 sequence (DNA): TGCGCCAGCAGCCAAGATCCCGGGACACAAACTAATGAAAAACTGTTTTTT.

This chain connects TRBV20-1 to TRBJ1-4; possibly TRBD1 for D (6 bases). This CDR3 contains 14 residues. Germline CDR1 DFQATT, CDR2 SNEGSKA (reference sequence). Trimming cost V 3 bases and J 3 bases, with 11 bases left between them. CDR3 sequence (DNA): TGCAGTGCTAGGGGGGGCGGATCTAATGAAAAACTGTTTTTT. Its protein is CSARGGGSNEKLFF.

The chain carries TRBV18 and TRBJ2-1; the D is unclear. The germline V gene encodes CDR1 KGHSH and CDR2 LQKENI. Trimming removed 5 bases at V and 6 bases at J, with 14 bases between. This CDR3 spans 14 amino acids. CDR3 nucleotides: TGTGCCAGCTCATCGACCGACACGTTCAATGAGCAGTTCTTC. This codes for CASSSTDTFNEQFF.

This clonotype came up a few times. This chain connects TRBV20-1 to TRBJ2-5, with TRBD1 as a possible D gene (5 bases). Trimming cost V 3 bases and J 1 base, with 15 bases left between them. This CDR3 has 15 amino acids. Germline values: CDR1 DFQATT, CDR2 SNEGSKA (reference sequence). The CDR3 DNA is TGCAGTGCTAGGTTGGGTCTGGGGCGCCAAGAGACCCAGTACTTC. It translates to CSARLGLGRQETQYF.

The chain links TRBV6-5 to TRBJ2-5; D may be TRBD1 (5 bases). Germline CDR1 is MNHEY and CDR2 is SVGAGI. The V and J ends lost 5 bases and 4 bases respectively, with 11 bases between them. CDR3 length equals 13 residues. This CDR3 is CASSTAGSETQYF. CDR3 in DNA: TGTGCCAGCAGTACCGCAGGGTCAGAGACCCAGTACTTC.

This clonotype has just a few counts. The chain joins TRBV7-8 to TRBJ2-3; no firm D call. CDR1 is SGHVS and CDR2 is FQNEAQ in the germline V gene. V lost 7 bases, J lost 3 bases, and 17 bases lay in between. The CDR3 has 15 residues. This CDR3 is CASIRGPSGTDTQYF. DNA for the CDR3: TGTGCCAGCATCCGAGGACCGTCTGGTACAGATACGCAGTATTTT.

This clonotype appeared a few times. This chain links TRBV7-9 with TRBJ2-3; TRBD2 agrees at 7 bases. Trimming took 2 bases from V and 0 from J; bases not matched to a gene: 5. CDR1 and CDR2 from the germline V gene are SEHNR and FQNEAQ (reference sequence). The CDR3 length is 16 residues. The CDR3 nucleotides read TGTGCCAGCAGCTTAAGACGGGGGGATAGCACAGATACGCAGTATTTT. It encodes CASSLRRGDSTDTQYF. The entire variable domain, with the rest obtained from reference TRBV7-9 and TRBJ2-3, is as follows: DTGVSQNPRHKITKRGQNVTFRCDPISEHNRLYWYRQTLGQGPEFLTYFQNEAQLEKSRLLSDRFSAERPKGSFSTLEIQRTEQGDSAMYLCASSLRRGDSTDTQYFGPGTRLTVL.

The rearrangement joins TRBV19 to TRBJ2-6; D unresolved. The germline V and J ends were trimmed by 3 bases and 4 bases, with 4 bases remaining between them. The CDR3 contains 13 residues. Germline CDR1 reads LNHDA; CDR2 reads SQIVND (reference sequence). This CDR3 reads CASSIQGANVLTF. In DNA form, the CDR3 reads TGTGCCAGTAGTATTCAGGGGGCCAACGTCCTGACTTTC.

This clonotype has just a few counts. This chain joins TRBV5-1 and TRBJ2-2; TRBD2 matches 9 bases. V was clipped by 4 bases and J by 8 bases; unmatched bases: 9. The CDR3 has 15 residues. In germline, CDR1 is SGHRS, CDR2 YFSETQ. CDR3 sequence reads: CASSGPGLASGELFF. The CDR3 DNA sequence: TGCGCCAGCAGCGGACCGGGACTAGCTTCTGGGGAGCTGTTTTTT.

This clonotype has more than one count but fewer than ten. V usage is TRBV15 and J usage is TRBJ2-3; D uncertain. The CDR3 loop spans 15 amino acids. CDR1 is LNHNV, CDR2 YYDKDF, per germline (reference sequence). V lost 0 bases to trimming and J lost 2 bases, with 9 bases between them. CDR3 sequence: CATSRDGLLTDTQYF. As DNA, the CDR3 is TGTGCCACCAGCAGAGATGGTCTACTCACAGATACGCAGTATTTT.

This clonotype was detected a few times. The V gene is TRBV24-1, the J gene TRBJ2-1; 7 nucleotides agree with TRBD1. The CDR3 covers 16 residues. The V gene's germline CDR1 is KGHDR and CDR2 SFDVKD. V shed 1 base, J shed 4 bases, and the junction held 6 bases outside the gene matches. The DNA of the CDR3 is TGTGCCACCAGTGATTTTTCAGGGGGACAATACAATGAGCAGTTCTTC. Its protein is CATSDFSGGQYNEQFF.

This chain connects TRBV30 to TRBJ1-1; a possible D gene is TRBD1 (5 bases). The CDR3 sequence is 14 residues long. Trimming took 2 bases from V and 4 from J, leaving 14 bases between them. Germline CDR1 reads GTSNPN; CDR2 reads SVGIG (reference sequence). The CDR3 region is CAWSHVHRGTEAFF. CDR3 sequence (DNA): TGTGCCTGGAGTCACGTCCATAGGGGCACTGAAGCTTTCTTT.

V and J are TRBV20-1 and TRBJ2-1; maybe TRBD2 (6 bases). This CDR3 comprises 13 residues. CDR1 and CDR2 (germline): DFQATT, SNEGSKA (reference sequence). V was cut by 3 bases and J by 3 bases, with 9 bases left in between. This CDR3 reads CSASGRLYNEQFF. The DNA for the CDR3 is TGCAGTGCTAGCGGGAGACTCTACAATGAGCAGTTCTTC.

V is TRBV3-1 and J is TRBJ2-5; D gene ambiguous. Germline assignment: CDR1 LGHDT and CDR2 YNNKEL (reference sequence). V lost 1 base and J 5 bases, leaving 11 bases between the germline ends. The CDR3 has 14 amino acids. Here the CDR3 reads CASSQVDSLETQYF. The CDR3 DNA sequence: TGTGCCAGCAGCCAAGTGGATTCCCTGGAGACCCAGTACTTC.